This record concerns one T cell receptor (beta chain) sequence. In the PCR, 60 Vbeta and 13 Jbeta primers were used. Only in-frame clones appear in the TCRdb table, and some are missing; sequencing was by immunoSEQ multiplex PCR. This table holds 130,000 to 150,000 clones, roughly 80% found once. Nominal health characterized the donors when sampled, though unrecorded immune exposures were likely. The sample originates from a study of cytomegalovirus exposure and HLA in healthy donors. Trimming took 8 bases from V and 2 from J; bases not matched to a gene: 11. This CDR3 is built from 15 residues. In germline, CDR1 is MNHEY, CDR2 SMNVEV (reference sequence).

This clonotype was sampled from a woman in her thirties or forties in good health and CMV-seropositive. The sample taken for sequencing was PBMCs. The chain carries TRBV27 and TRBJ1-1; 7 bases are shared with TRBD1. The CDR3 DNA sequence: TGTGCCAGCCGAACCCTGGGGACAGCTAACACTGAAGCTTTCTTT. Its translation: CASRTLGTANTEAFF.